This paragraph reports one T cell receptor (beta chain). What it recognizes is unknown. RNA transcripts gave rise to amplified TCR beta CDR3 regions. When the TCR CDR3 underwent first-round RT-PCR, the HTBI primer set was used. TCRdb reanalysed the multiplex PCR reads using MiXCR and keeps one entry per CDR3 protein. The sample has some 800,000 distinct CDR3 sequences, 38% seen once. The data were obtained in a study of T cells in Graves' hyperthyroidism and ophthalmopathy. Whole-study findings and limits: The model predicted ophthalmopathy a median 6.5 months before onset.

CDR3 length: 15 amino acids. Germline V lookup: CDR1 SGHDT, CDR2 YYEEEE. The V segment lost 4 bases and the J segment 5 bases; nucleotides outside the gene matches: 9. This rearrangement joins TRBV5-6 to TRBJ1-3, with TRBD1 matching 7 bases. The specimen sequenced was blood. The source is a man between 18 and 29 years old with Graves' hyperthyroidism. The CDR3 loop is CASSPYDRARNTIYF. CDR3 nucleotides: TGTGCCAGCAGCCCCTACGACAGGGCTCGAAACACCATATATTTT.